This passage covers 25 T cell receptor beta chains from one sample sequenced in a study of blood T cell repertoires in COVID-19. Profiling relied on immunoSEQ multiplex PCR, and the TCRdb table lists in-frame clones only, not all of them. The sample lists approximately 54,000 clones; around nine tenths were seen once. Sequencing was performed on peripheral blood. The receptor set was obtained from a man aged 50-59 years with acute or convalescent COVID-19.

The chain is built from TRBV9 and TRBJ2-1; 13 bases line up with TRBD2. With 4 bases clipped from V and 6 bases from J, the junction kept 4 bases outside the gene matches. Germline V gene sequence: CDR1 SGDLS, CDR2 YYNGEE. The CDR3 covers 15 residues. The CDR3 sequence: CASSPRTSGGNEQFF. As DNA, the CDR3 is TGTGCCAGCAGCCCCCGGACTAGCGGGGGCAATGAGCAGTTCTTC.

The gene calls are TRBV19 and TRBJ1-1, with D hard to call. Trimming removed 5 bases from V and 5 bases from J, with 15 bases in between. The CDR3 is made up of 14 amino acids. In germline, CDR1 is LNHDA, CDR2 SQIVND (reference sequence). The CDR3: CASSPWRAQTEAFF. The DNA for the CDR3 is TGTGCCAGTAGTCCGTGGCGGGCACAGACTGAAGCTTTCTTT.

The rearrangement links TRBV5-6 to TRBJ1-1; D unclear. V lost 1 base, J lost 0 bases, and 10 bases lay in between. The CDR3 length is 15 residues. The germline gives CDR1 SGHDT, CDR2 YYEEEE. CDR3 sequence reads: CASSLRGIMNTEAFF. The CDR3 nucleotides are TGTGCCAGCAGCTTGAGAGGTATTATGAACACTGAAGCTTTCTTT.

This clone was recorded a few times. The chain combines TRBV11-2 with TRBJ2-7; a possible D gene is TRBD1 (5 bases). Per germline, CDR1 SGHAT and CDR2 FQNNGV. The CDR3 consists of 14 residues. Deletions cut 4 bases from V and 9 bases from J, with 19 bases between. This chain's CDR3 is CASSSPGRAGGQYF. The DNA of the CDR3 is TGTGCCAGCAGCTCCCCGGGCAGGGCCGGCGGGCAGTACTTC.

The V gene is TRBV24-1, the J gene TRBJ1-5; possible D gene TRBD1, 6 bases. V was cut by 4 bases and J by 4 bases, with 13 bases left in between. The germline gives CDR1 KGHDR, CDR2 SFDVKD. The CDR3 totals 15 residues. CDR3 sequence: CATSEQGPLNQPQHF. The CDR3 region has the DNA TGTGCCACCAGTGAACAGGGCCCCCTAAATCAGCCCCAGCATTTT.

This clone was observed a few times. The J gene is TRBJ2-7, the V gene TRBV14; 10 bases are shared with TRBD2. The CDR3 length is 13 residues. V was pared by 8 bases and J by 7 bases, with 8 bases of the junction left unmatched. Germline CDR1 and CDR2: SGHDN and FVKESK. As DNA, the CDR3 is TGTGCCAGCCGCCCAGCGGGAGGGCAAGAGCAGTACTTC. Amino acids: CASRPAGGQEQYF.

The genes are TRBV11-2 and TRBJ1-5, with D possibly TRBD1 on 6 matching bases. From germline, CDR1 is SGHAT and CDR2 FQNNGV. The CDR3 has 17 amino acids. V shed 1 base and J shed 5 bases, with 18 bases lying between them. CDR3 sequence (DNA): TGTGCCAGCAGCTTAGGCACTACAGGGAAAGTGGATCAGCCCCAGCATTTT. Its protein is CASSLGTTGKVDQPQHF.

The chain carries TRBV6-1 and TRBJ2-1; TRBD2 aligns across 11 bases. This CDR3 is built from 19 residues. Germline lookup yields CDR1 MNHNS and CDR2 SASEGT. J gave up 0 bases and V 3 bases, and 10 bases lay outside the gene matches. The CDR3 spells CASSEGLADLLSSYNEQFF. The CDR3 nucleotides read TGTGCCAGCAGTGAGGGACTAGCGGACCTTTTAAGCTCCTACAATGAGCAGTTCTTC.

This clone was recorded only once. This chain joins TRBV18 and TRBJ1-1; a weak D match, TRBD1 (5 bases). Germline values: CDR1 KGHSH, CDR2 LQKENI. The CDR3 contains 14 residues. Deletions cut 5 bases from V and 1 base from J, with 11 bases between. Here the CDR3 reads CASSTRGENTEAFF. CDR3 sequence (DNA): TGTGCCAGCTCAACCCGGGGGGAGAACACTGAAGCTTTCTTT.

The rearrangement links TRBV30 to TRBJ2-3, with D possibly being TRBD1 (5 bases). The CDR3 spans 15 residues. CDR1 and CDR2 from the germline V gene are GTSNPN and SVGIG (reference sequence). Trimming took off 0 bases at V and 0 bases at J, with 10 bases between the two ends. The chain's CDR3 is CAWSVRPGSTDTQYF. In nucleotides, the CDR3 is TGTGCCTGGAGTGTACGGCCAGGGAGCACAGATACGCAGTATTTT. The full variable domain, its missing parts supplied by reference TRBV30 and TRBJ2-3, is SQTIHQWPATLVQPVGSPLSLECTVEGTSNPNLYWYRQAAGRGLQLLFYSVGIGQISSEVPQNLSASRPQDRQFILSSKKLLLSDSGFYLCAWSVRPGSTDTQYFGPGTRLTVL.

V is TRBV15 and J is TRBJ2-6; D might be TRBD1 (6 bases). V was shortened by 5 bases and J by 0 bases, with 23 bases between the two germline ends. The CDR3 is 20 residues long. The V gene's germline CDR1 is LNHNV and CDR2 YYDKDF (reference sequence). CDR3 DNA: TGTGCCACCAGCCAACCCCCTTTAACAGGGCCTTCCTCTGGGGCCAACGTCCTGACTTTC. It encodes CATSQPPLTGPSSGANVLTF.

V and J are TRBV7-9 and TRBJ2-7; perhaps TRBD1 as D (6 bases). V was clipped by 0 bases and J by 5 bases, with 8 bases between them. CDR3 size: 13 residues. CDR1 SEHNR and CDR2 FQNEAQ come from the germline V gene (reference sequence). The CDR3 loop reads CASSLATGNEQYF. The DNA for the CDR3 is TGTGCCAGCAGCTTAGCAACAGGGAACGAGCAGTACTTC.

The chain carries TRBV10-3 and TRBJ1-4, with 7 bases aligning to TRBD1. The CDR3 is 14 residues long. The V gene end was trimmed by 6 bases and the J gene end by 7 bases; junction bases not matched to a gene: 8. Germline V gene lookup returns CDR1 ENHRY and CDR2 SYGVKD. CDR3 coding DNA: TGTGCCATCAGCGACAGGGTCTACGTTGAAAAACTGTTTTTT. Protein sequence: CAISDRVYVEKLFF.

The rearrangement joins TRBV18 to TRBJ2-3; 8 bases are shared with TRBD2. With V trimmed by 5 bases and J by 0 bases, 1 base remained unmatched. This CDR3 contains 14 residues. Per germline, CDR1 KGHSH and CDR2 LQKENI. This chain's CDR3 is CASSASGSTDTQYF. The CDR3 DNA follows: TGTGCCAGCTCAGCTAGCGGGAGCACAGATACGCAGTATTTT.

V is TRBV7-2 and J is TRBJ2-7; TRBD1 is a possible D gene (5 bases). V was cut by 4 bases and J by 12 bases, with 19 bases left in between. CDR3 length: 13 residues. Germline-derived CDR1 and CDR2 are SGHTA and FQGNSA. The DNA for the CDR3 is TGTGCCAGCAGCTCGGCAGGGATTCAAGGCGGGTACTTC. Protein product: CASSSAGIQGGYF.

The chain couples TRBV29-1 to TRBJ1-2, with 8 bases aligning to TRBD1. The V gene end was trimmed by 6 bases and the J gene end by 8 bases; junction bases not matched to a gene: 17. Germline V lookup: CDR1 SQVTM, CDR2 ANQGSEA. The CDR3 has 15 residues. The DNA for the CDR3 is TGCAGCGTCGGGGTGCCGGGACAGGCCTTAGGGGGCTACACCTTC. As protein: CSVGVPGQALGGYTF.

The chain employs TRBV9 and TRBJ1-1; D might be TRBD1 (6 bases). CDR1 and CDR2 (germline): SGDLS, YYNGEE. The V end lost 6 bases, the J end lost 10 bases, and 10 bases lay between the germline ends. The CDR3 length is 10 residues. The CDR3 sequence is CASIEGGAFF. In DNA form, the CDR3 reads TGTGCCAGCATAGAAGGGGGAGCTTTCTTT.

The chain carries TRBV30 and TRBJ2-1; 11 bases fit TRBD2. Germline V gene data show CDR1 as GTSNPN and CDR2 as SVGIG (reference sequence). J gave up 7 bases and V 2 bases, and 13 bases lay outside the gene matches. CDR3 length equals 17 residues. CDR3 nucleotide sequence: TGTGCCTGGAGTCCAATCTCTCTAGCGGGAGGAGGGAATGAGCAGTTCTTC. It encodes CAWSPISLAGGGNEQFF.

The rearrangement uses TRBV21-1 and TRBJ1-2; TRBD1 reflects the table's D call only, with no check against the DNA. TRBV21-1 is a pseudogene locus. The CDR3 length is 18 residues. DNA of the CDR3: TGTGCCAGCAGCAAAATGGGCACTCCCAGGGGGAATTGGGATGGCTACACCTTC. As protein: CASSKMGTPRGNWDGYTF.

The sample holds one count of this clone. This chain connects TRBV18 to TRBJ1-1, with 7 bases that match TRBD1. This CDR3 has 15 amino acids. Germline lookup yields CDR1 KGHSH and CDR2 LQKENI. V dropped 2 bases and J dropped 0; count of bases not matched to a gene: 3. CDR3 coding DNA: TGTGCCAGCTCACCATTCGACAGGGTGAACACTGAAGCTTTCTTT. This gives the protein CASSPFDRVNTEAFF.

This sequence joins TRBV10-3 and TRBJ2-1; the match to TRBD2 covers 9 bases. Trimming at V came to 5 bases and at J to 5 bases, leaving 7 bases not matched to a gene. The CDR3 sequence is 15 residues long. Germline values: CDR1 ENHRY, CDR2 SYGVKD. CDR3 DNA sequence: TGTGCCATCAGTTCACGGACTAGCGCTGACAATGAGCAGTTCTTC. Residues: CAISSRTSADNEQFF.

V is TRBV9 and J is TRBJ2-2, with TRBD1 matching over 11 bases. The CDR3 spans 17 residues. V was clipped by 3 bases and J by 2 bases; unmatched bases: 6. The germline V gene encodes CDR1 SGDLS and CDR2 YYNGEE. The CDR3 DNA follows: TGTGCCAGCAGCGGACGGACAGGGGGCTCCAACACCGGGGAGCTGTTTTTT. As protein: CASSGRTGGSNTGELFF.

With respect to this clone: Relative to the germline gene, one junction end is altered; a read error may explain this. The V and J genes are TRBV2 and TRBJ1-1; no definite D call. The CDR3 is 12 amino acids. Germline-derived CDR1 and CDR2 are SNHLY and FYNNEI. The CDR3 spells CASREASTEAFF. The CDR3 nucleotides read TGTGCCAGCAGGGAAGCCAGCACTGAAGCTTTCTTT.

DNA of the CDR3: TGTGCCAGCAGTACGGCTAGCGCGTTCTACGAGCAGTACTTC. This gives the protein CASSTASAFYEQYF. The chain employs TRBV2 and TRBJ2-7, with a tentative D call TRBD2 (6 bases). V was pared by 5 bases and J by 3 bases, with 14 bases between. This CDR3 has 14 residues. In germline, CDR1 is SNHLY, CDR2 FYNNEI.

V usage is TRBV24-1 and J usage is TRBJ1-4, with 11 positions matching TRBD1. CDR3 size: 15 residues. Germline lookup yields CDR1 KGHDR and CDR2 SFDVKD. V gave up 4 bases and J gave up 3 bases; unmatched junction bases: 0. The chain's CDR3 is CATSEGQGANEKLFF. DNA of the CDR3: TGTGCCACCAGTGAGGGACAGGGGGCTAATGAAAAACTGTTTTTT.